Listed below are T cell receptor beta chains from one sample, sequenced in a study of T-cell memory formation after mild COVID-19. TCRdb ran MiXCR on the 5' RACE reads and lists one entry per CDR3 protein. Of approximately 82,000 distinct CDR3 sequences in the sample, 13% were seen once. The sequencing sample was made of PBMCs or a T cell subset sorted from them (not recorded which). The receptor source for this set is a man in his late teens or twenties who had mild COVID-19 (a few samples of this study predate the infection). Cell type and time point are not known. The CDR3 runs from the conserved cysteine through the conserved F or W. The D gene is left open where the match is weak. Clone size is shown for a subset of rows, as once, few, many or a class of expanded clone.

j_call: TRBJ2-3
clone_size: few
v_call: TRBV21-1
d_call: -
cdr3_aa: CASNPRGAQGTDTQYF
cdr3_nt: TGTGCCAGCAACCCGAGAGGGGCGCAAGGGACAGATACGCAGTATTTT

j_call: TRBJ1-2
clone_size: -
v_call: TRBV4-2
d_call: -
cdr3_aa: CASRQEGGYTF
cdr3_nt: TGTGCCAGCAGACAAGAAGGGGGCTACACCTTC

j_call: TRBJ2-3
clone_size: many
v_call: TRBV7-9
d_call: -
cdr3_aa: CASIPHELGDTQYF
cdr3_nt: TGTGCCAGCATCCCGCACGAGTTGGGAGATACGCAGTATTTT

j_call: TRBJ1-2
clone_size: -
v_call: TRBV4-1
d_call: TRBD1
cdr3_aa: CASSQGLQGAGYGYTF
cdr3_nt: TGCGCCAGCAGCCAAGGCCTCCAGGGGGCCGGCTATGGCTACACCTTC

j_call: TRBJ2-7
clone_size: -
v_call: TRBV24-1
d_call: -
cdr3_aa: CATSDGATEQYF
cdr3_nt: TGTGCCACCAGTGACGGGGCGACCGAGCAGTACTTC

j_call: TRBJ2-3
clone_size: many
v_call: TRBV7-9
d_call: -
cdr3_aa: CASSWGPDTQYF
cdr3_nt: TGTGCCAGCAGCTGGGGTCCAGATACGCAGTATTTT

j_call: TRBJ2-5
clone_size: few
v_call: TRBV15
d_call: TRBD2
cdr3_aa: CATSRSGTSINQETQYF
cdr3_nt: TGTGCCACCAGCAGATCCGGGACTAGCATTAACCAAGAGACCCAGTACTTC

j_call: TRBJ2-5
clone_size: few
v_call: TRBV6-5
d_call: -
cdr3_aa: CASSYNPRQTQYF
cdr3_nt: TGTGCCAGCAGTTACAACCCTCGGCAGACCCAGTACTTC

j_call: TRBJ2-3
clone_size: -
v_call: TRBV7-9
d_call: -
cdr3_aa: CASRTLRATDFSTDTQYF
cdr3_nt: TGTGCCAGCAGGACACTCCGTGCGACAGATTTTAGCACAGATACGCAGTATTTT

j_call: TRBJ2-5
clone_size: few
v_call: TRBV4-1
d_call: TRBD1
cdr3_aa: CASSPDRGIQETQYF
cdr3_nt: TGCGCCAGCAGCCCGGACAGGGGCATACAAGAGACCCAGTACTTC

j_call: TRBJ1-1
clone_size: many
v_call: TRBV4-2
d_call: TRBD1
cdr3_aa: CASSQGDRLNTEAFF
cdr3_nt: TGTGCCAGCAGCCAAGGGGACAGACTGAACACTGAAGCTTTCTTT

j_call: TRBJ1-2
clone_size: few
v_call: TRBV7-9
d_call: -
cdr3_aa: CASSPVANYGYTF
cdr3_nt: TGTGCCAGCAGCCCCGTAGCTAACTATGGCTACACCTTC

j_call: TRBJ2-1
clone_size: many
v_call: TRBV11-2
d_call: TRBD2
cdr3_aa: CASSLGLAGYNEQFF
cdr3_nt: TGTGCCAGCAGCCTCGGACTAGCGGGCTACAATGAGCAGTTCTTC

j_call: TRBJ1-6
clone_size: -
v_call: TRBV7-9
d_call: TRBD1
cdr3_aa: CASSLSEDRTLHF
cdr3_nt: TGTGCCAGCAGCCTCTCCGAGGACAGGACCCTCCACTTT

j_call: TRBJ1-3
clone_size: -
v_call: TRBV7-9
d_call: TRBD1
cdr3_aa: CASSGQGLSGNTIYF
cdr3_nt: TGTGCCAGCAGCGGACAGGGACTCTCTGGAAACACCATATATTTT

j_call: TRBJ1-1
clone_size: few
v_call: TRBV4-3
d_call: -
cdr3_aa: CASSQPGGAEAFF
cdr3_nt: TGCGCCAGCAGCCAACCCGGGGGTGCCGAAGCTTTCTTT

j_call: TRBJ1-6
clone_size: -
v_call: TRBV12-3/TRBV12-4
d_call: TRBD1
cdr3_aa: CASREDRVESYNSPLHF
cdr3_nt: TGTGCCAGCAGAGAAGACAGGGTCGAGTCCTATAATTCACCCCTCCACTTT

j_call: TRBJ1-2
clone_size: -
v_call: TRBV12-3/TRBV12-4
d_call: -
cdr3_aa: CASSLAAGGGHVAGYGYTF
cdr3_nt: TGTGCCAGCAGTTTGGCCGCCGGGGGGGGGCACGTAGCTGGCTATGGCTACACCTTC

j_call: TRBJ2-1
clone_size: few
v_call: TRBV6-1
d_call: -
cdr3_aa: CASRGQRQGVNEQFF
cdr3_nt: TGTGCCAGCAGGGGGCAAAGGCAGGGTGTGAATGAGCAGTTCTTC

j_call: TRBJ2-1
clone_size: many
v_call: TRBV29-1
d_call: -
cdr3_aa: CSVTGSEQFF
cdr3_nt: TGCAGCGTTACGGGAAGTGAGCAGTTCTTC

j_call: TRBJ1-2
clone_size: few
v_call: TRBV25-1
d_call: -
cdr3_aa: CASKESWGYTF
cdr3_nt: TGTGCCAGCAAGGAGAGTTGGGGCTACACCTTC

j_call: TRBJ1-1
clone_size: -
v_call: TRBV12-3/TRBV12-4
d_call: -
cdr3_aa: CASNPAGTGTTEAFF
cdr3_nt: TGTGCCAGCAACCCAGCGGGCACAGGGACCACTGAAGCTTTCTTT

j_call: TRBJ1-2
clone_size: few
v_call: TRBV27
d_call: -
cdr3_aa: CASWGEFYGYTF
cdr3_nt: TGTGCCAGCTGGGGAGAATTCTATGGCTACACCTTC

j_call: TRBJ2-3
clone_size: -
v_call: TRBV6-5
d_call: -
cdr3_aa: CASNPSGGSTDTQYF
cdr3_nt: TGTGCCAGCAACCCCTCGGGCGGAAGCACAGATACGCAGTATTTT

j_call: TRBJ2-7
clone_size: few
v_call: TRBV6-2/TRBV6-3
d_call: -
cdr3_aa: CASTPDRYEQYF
cdr3_nt: TGTGCCAGCACCCCGGACCGCTACGAGCAGTACTTC

j_call: TRBJ1-1
clone_size: -
v_call: TRBV5-6
d_call: -
cdr3_aa: CASSLEWNTEAFF
cdr3_nt: TGTGCCAGCAGCTTGGAGTGGAACACTGAAGCTTTCTTT

j_call: TRBJ2-3
clone_size: many
v_call: TRBV5-1
d_call: TRBD2
cdr3_aa: CASRAFSGGAGDTQYF
cdr3_nt: TGCGCCAGCAGGGCCTTCAGCGGGGGGGCTGGAGATACGCAGTATTTT

j_call: TRBJ2-1
clone_size: few
v_call: TRBV7-9
d_call: -
cdr3_aa: CASSLYEQFF
cdr3_nt: TGTGCCAGCAGCTTGTATGAGCAGTTCTTC

j_call: TRBJ2-3
clone_size: -
v_call: TRBV4-1
d_call: TRBD2
cdr3_aa: CASSQAKGLSTDTQYF
cdr3_nt: TGCGCCAGCAGCCAAGCCAAGGGACTAAGCACAGATACGCAGTATTTT

j_call: TRBJ2-3
clone_size: many
v_call: TRBV27
d_call: TRBD2
cdr3_aa: CASSFTSGVPLDTQYF
cdr3_nt: TGTGCCAGCAGCTTCACTAGCGGGGTTCCGCTGGATACGCAGTATTTT

j_call: TRBJ2-5
clone_size: many
v_call: TRBV7-9
d_call: TRBD1
cdr3_aa: CASSTRQGARTQYF
cdr3_nt: TGTGCCAGCAGCACGCGACAGGGTGCGCGGACCCAGTACTTC

j_call: TRBJ2-2
clone_size: -
v_call: TRBV14
d_call: -
cdr3_aa: CASSQWDSSTGELFF
cdr3_nt: TGTGCCAGCAGCCAATGGGACTCTTCCACCGGGGAGCTGTTTTTT

j_call: TRBJ1-2
clone_size: -
v_call: TRBV6-2/TRBV6-3
d_call: -
cdr3_aa: CASRAAVDYGYTF
cdr3_nt: TGTGCCAGCCGGGCGGCCGTTGACTATGGCTACACCTTC